This TCR beta chain emerged from a study of graft-versus-host responses after intestinal transplantation. About the study: Recipients were all induced with anti-thymocyte globulin, then given tacrolimus and steroids for roughly three years. Study-wide results and limits: GvH clones surfaced in recipient marrow, some emerging earlier in ileum or blood. Early post-transplant HvG declines were associated with peak circulating GvH clone levels.

Measured with immunoSEQ multiplex PCR; TCRdb has only the in-frame clones, and not every one. Here the sample spans 85,000 to 90,000 clones, under 95% being singletons. Comment on this clone: Its matching antigen is unknown.

This CDR3 contains 16 residues. V lost 4 bases, J lost 10 bases, and 13 bases stayed unmatched. This chain links TRBV23-1 with TRBJ1-6; 7 bases fit TRBD1. TRBV23-1 has ORF status, its function being uncertain. The TCR originated in a human donor who was the organ donor for an intestinal transplant. The input for sequencing was unstimulated CD4+ T cells sorted from spleen or lymph node cells, taken before transplant. This CDR3 is CASSLRTGHRGSPLHF. CDR3 bases: TGCGCCAGCAGTCTAAGGACAGGTCACAGAGGCTCACCCCTCCACTTT.